This T cell receptor (beta chain) was profiled in a study of Graves' ophthalmopathy and Graves' hyperthyroidism. RNA transcripts yielded amplified TCR beta CDR3 regions. Following a first-round RT-PCR that used HTBI primers, a second-round multiplex PCR was carried out. TCRdb used MiXCR to reprocess the multiplex PCR reads, holding one entry per CDR3 protein. This sample has about 500,000 distinct CDR3 sequences; less than 40% occur once, and the top ten carry 3.5% to 5%. Diagnostic conclusions were grounded in clinical symptoms, serum thyroxine, TRAb, thyroid ultrasound and orbital computed tomography. The source of this sequence is an adult man with Graves' hyperthyroidism. Sequencing was carried out using peripheral blood or thyroid tissue (not recorded which).

The CDR3 coding sequence is TGTGCCAGCACCTCGGGACGGACAACTAATGAAAAACTGTTTTTT. Translating gives CASTSGRTTNEKLFF. The chain carries TRBV5-4 and TRBJ1-4; possibly TRBD1 for D (5 bases). The CDR3 consists of 15 residues. The V end was cut by 6 bases, the J end by 0 bases, with 12 bases between. Germline V gene lookup returns CDR1 SGHNT and CDR2 YYREEE (reference sequence).